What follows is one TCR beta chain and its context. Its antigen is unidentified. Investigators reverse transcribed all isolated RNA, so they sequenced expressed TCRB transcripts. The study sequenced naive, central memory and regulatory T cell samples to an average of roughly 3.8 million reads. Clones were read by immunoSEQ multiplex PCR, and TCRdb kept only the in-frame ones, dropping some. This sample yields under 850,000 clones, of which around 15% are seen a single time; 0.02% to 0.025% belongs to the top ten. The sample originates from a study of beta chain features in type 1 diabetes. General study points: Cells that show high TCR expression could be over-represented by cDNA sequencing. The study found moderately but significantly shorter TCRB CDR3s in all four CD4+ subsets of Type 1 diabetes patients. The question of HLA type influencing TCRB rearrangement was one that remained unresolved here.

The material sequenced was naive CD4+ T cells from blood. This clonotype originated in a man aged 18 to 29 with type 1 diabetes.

This chain's CDR3 is CASSEDWNYGYTF. The CDR3 coding sequence is TGTGCCAGCAGTGAGGACTGGAACTATGGCTACACCTTC. The V gene is TRBV25-1, the J gene TRBJ1-2; D unclear. The V and J ends lost 3 bases and 2 bases respectively, with 7 bases between them. The CDR3 sequence is 13 residues long. CDR1 MGHDK and CDR2 SYGVNS come from the germline V gene.